The 3 T cell receptor beta chains below were found in one sample sequenced in a study of T-cell reconstitution after alpha-beta-depleted transplantation in children. Unique molecular identifiers featured in how the TCRbeta library was prepared. TCRdb re-called the PCR reads with MiXCR, one entry per CDR3 protein. The sample lists around 200,000 distinct CDR3 sequences; around 9.9% were seen once. The sample here was PBMCs, taken before TCRalphabeta/CD19-depleted stem cell transplant. Receptors originate from a child younger than two with acute myeloid leukemia, due to receive a stem cell transplant.

The J gene is TRBJ2-7, the V gene TRBV6-2 or TRBV6-3; D ambiguous. This CDR3 is 11 amino acids long. The V end was cut by 7 bases, the J end by 3 bases, with 7 bases between. In germline, CDR1 is MNHEY, CDR2 SVGEGT. CDR3 residues: CASTAGYEQYF. The CDR3 coding sequence is TGTGCCAGCACGGCAGGCTACGAGCAGTACTTC.

This clonotype was counted at least ten times. This chain uses TRBV20-1 with TRBJ2-1; the D gene is possibly TRBD2 (5 bases). V shed 5 bases and J shed 4 bases, with 18 bases lying between them. Germline V gene lookup returns CDR1 DFQATT and CDR2 SNEGSKA (reference sequence). The CDR3 length is 15 residues. The CDR3 DNA follows: TGCAGTGCTGGCCCAGCTAGCAGAATTTACAATGAGCAGTTCTTC. It encodes CSAGPASRIYNEQFF.

This clonotype occurred many times. V gene TRBV5-1 combines with J gene TRBJ2-7; D is possibly TRBD2 (7 bases). Germline V gene sequence: CDR1 SGHRS, CDR2 YFSETQ. The V gene lost 4 bases and the J gene lost 2 bases, with 16 bases spanning the gap. The CDR3 spans 15 residues. In nucleotides, the CDR3 is TGCGCCAGCAGCACAAACAGGGAGGGCCCCTACGAGCAGTACTTC. As protein: CASSTNREGPYEQYF.